The following is a T cell receptor (beta chain) sequence with its context. Its antigen is currently unknown. Assay: immunoSEQ multiplex PCR; the TCRdb copy retains only in-frame clones and omits some. The sample lists 130,000 or so clones; 90% to 95% were seen once. This record comes from a study of OX40 agonist ivuxolimab in advanced cancers. At the level of the study: Dose-escalation patients had hepatocellular carcinoma, melanoma, renal cell or head and neck cancer. Subjects had a mean age of roughly 60 years, with a range of roughly 23 to 80; 82.7% were male. Study findings and constraints: It was not determined which antigens were specifically recognized by the peripheral T cells that had undergone clonal expansion.

Germline CDR1 is GTSNPN and CDR2 is SVGIG (reference sequence). The CDR3 is 13 amino acids. Trimming removed 5 bases from V and 6 bases from J, with 16 bases in between. The chain is built from TRBV30 and TRBJ1-1; no definite D call. The sequence was collected from an adult with an advanced solid tumor such as melanoma, head and neck, liver or kidney cancer. This specimen was CD4+ or CD8+ T cells sorted from blood, taken in a trial of the OX40 agonist ivuxolimab. DNA for the CDR3: TGTGCCTGGGCGTCCGAGGACCATCCTGAAGCTTTCTTT. Residues: CAWASEDHPEAFF.